The source of this T cell receptor (beta chain) is a study of blood T cells in healthy people across ages. The study isolated at least 6.5 million PBMCs from each sample. Trimming removed 2 bases from V and 4 bases from J; junction bases left unmatched: 2. CDR1 and CDR2 from the germline V gene are MGHDK and SYGVNS. CDR3 length: 14 residues. A J-beta primer mix and a sample-barcoded 5' primer were used in a second PCR of about 7 to 12 cycles. TCRdb processed the 5' RACE reads anew with MiXCR; each CDR3 protein has one entry. The sample consists of 500,000 to 600,000 distinct CDR3 sequences, 27% of them appearing once.

V gene TRBV25-1 combines with J gene TRBJ1-3; 7 nucleotides line up with TRBD1. The sample comprised blood. This receptor was identified in a woman aged 70-85 years in good health. This chain's CDR3 is CASSEGTAGNTIYF. In DNA, the CDR3 is TGTGCCAGCAGTGAAGGGACAGCCGGAAACACCATATATTTT.